Listed here is a single T cell receptor beta chain. The antigen remains unidentified. Amplification of TCR beta CDR3 regions was performed using RNA transcripts as template. HTBI primers were employed in a first-round RT-PCR of the TCR CDR3. TCRdb itself ran the multiplex PCR reads through MiXCR, one entry per CDR3 protein. The data hold a few hundred thousand distinct CDR3 sequences, with roughly a sixth observed a single time. The data stem from a study of T cells in Graves' hyperthyroidism and ophthalmopathy. Study-wide results and limits: Separating ophthalmopathy from stable hyperthyroidism was achieved by a 13 V-J model. Prediction of ophthalmopathy progression came a median around 7.1 months pre-onset. Blood held most thyroid clonotypes expanded above 0.001 frequency.

Trimming removed 8 bases from V and 2 bases from J, with 7 bases in between. Germline V gives CDR1 SNHLY, CDR2 FYNNEI. CDR3 size: 12 residues. Extraction of PBMCs used 10 ml of fresh peripheral blood. This sequence joins TRBV2 and TRBJ2-1; no clear D. The sample taken for sequencing was blood. The receptor's source is a woman aged 40 to 50 with Graves' ophthalmopathy. The CDR3 spells CASGWTYNEQFF. Written as DNA, the CDR3 is TGTGCCAGCGGCTGGACCTACAATGAGCAGTTCTTC.